This T cell receptor (beta chain) was recovered during a study of blood T cell repertoires in COVID-19 (dated by TCRdb to between 2020 and 2021). For the wider study: Samples covering the acute and convalescent phases of COVID-19 were provided by collaborators in the United States, Italy and Spain. Sample metadata almost always included a de-identified subject ID, COVID-19 status, age in years and sex. The samples were drawn from two sources: the first 160 participants of the ongoing ImmuneRACE study, and some 1,300 subjects contributed by 6 global collaborators. A freely available public database, intended as a resource for researchers studying the immune response to SARS-CoV-2, is where the repertoires were released. The material from the prospective study consisted of cDNA or gDNA derived from T cells, B-cell-depleted T cells, or PBMCs. The dataset comprised deeply sampled blood TCRbeta repertoires from subjects exposed to, actively infected with, or recovered from COVID-19. Where HLA class I and class II types were available, the types were taken from metadata supplied by the sample provider, not from assay-based typing. Here is what the overall study found, with its caveats: How much clinical and demographic metadata was included differed by source and by participant, and the metadata was provided uncurated.

About this clone itself: Its antigen is still unknown. No qualities accompany the bases; no much larger clone lies one base away.

The CDR3 measures 13 amino acids from cysteine to phenylalanine. CDR3 DNA is the only sequence kept; it has 39 bases, read in frame from the first base. According to the germline V gene, CDR1 reads MNHEY and CDR2 reads SVGAGI. V and J are trimmed by 6 bases and 2 bases, and the gene matches miss 3 bases of the junction. TCRbeta CDR3 regions were amplified from genomic DNA by means of the immunoSEQ Assay, a bias-controlled multiplex PCR. As for the original processing: The number of nucleated cells in each sample was estimated by amplification of reference gene primers within the assay. To quantify the absolute abundance of each unique TCRbeta CDR3 rearrangement, sequence reads were collapsed and filtered. For each sample, productive Simpson clonality was calculated by taking the square root of Simpson's diversity index across productive rearrangements. Entries here come from immuneACCESS through TCRdb and include only in-frame sequences with V and J called. Some clones fail to appear in such tables; in the studies checked, an unresolved V gene covers under half of the shortfall, and the cause of the remainder is unknown. That table is the source of V, J and clone size, and D and trimming were worked out from the DNA. In all, the sample holds around 380,000 clones, and around 87% of those were seen once. 1% to 1.5% of the sample goes to the ten largest clones.

Enrolling through a virtual design, the prospective study's participants ranged in age from about 18 to 89 years and lived across more than 20 United States geographic areas. In the prospective study, participants were assigned to cohorts based on the clinical history participants reported in a screening survey and a study questionnaire. Recovered participants in ImmuneRACE Cohort 3 were defined as having two consecutive negative NP/OP PCR tests, clearance from a healthcare professional, or resolution of symptoms. In the prospective study, mobile phlebotomists collected whole blood, serum and a nasopharyngeal or oropharyngeal swab from each participant. Over a roughly 2-month period, participants in the prospective study had the option of providing additional blood draws and questionnaires. Before DNA extraction, blood samples from the prospective study were shipped at room temperature or frozen.

This clonotype was obtained from a man aged 25-45 years who had recovered from COVID-19. Sequencing used PBMCs or T cells enriched from blood (not recorded which). The chain is assembled from TRBV6-5 and TRBJ2-7; 8 of the junction bases match TRBD1. The CDR3 has the sequence CASSRGQAYEQYF. The nucleotide sequence is TGTGCCAGCAGCAGGGGACAGGCCTACGAGCAGTACTTC.